A single sample is the source of the 3 T cell receptor beta chains below, sequenced in a study of cytomegalovirus exposure and HLA in healthy donors. With 60 Vbeta and 13 Jbeta primers, the PCR was carried out. TCRdb's copy holds only in-frame clones and misses some; the assay was immunoSEQ multiplex PCR. The sample includes about 84,000 clones, around 80% of them seen just once. Sequencing was done on a sample of PBMCs. All receptors come from a male donor in good health and CMV-seropositive.

V gene TRBV28 combines with J gene TRBJ1-2; TRBD1 is a possible D gene (6 bases). Germline V CDR1 and CDR2: MDHEN, SYDVKM. The CDR3 sequence is 15 residues long. V was shortened by 6 bases and J by 2 bases, with 16 bases between the two germline ends. The CDR3: CASSPFRQANYGYTF. Here the CDR3 DNA reads TGTGCCAGCAGCCCTTTCCGACAGGCCAACTATGGCTACACCTTC.

The chain is built from TRBV6-5 and TRBJ2-1, with 9 positions matching TRBD2. The CDR3 has 16 amino acids. With V trimmed by 0 bases and J by 8 bases, 8 bases remained unmatched. Germline V CDR1 and CDR2: MNHEY, SVGAGI. CDR3 in amino acids: CASSYSGSGSWDEQFF. The DNA of the CDR3 is TGTGCCAGCAGTTACTCAGGTAGCGGGAGTTGGGATGAGCAGTTCTTC.

The chain joins TRBV28 to TRBJ2-3; TRBD1 is a possible D gene (5 bases). The germline V and J ends were trimmed by 8 bases and 0 bases, with 15 bases remaining between them. Germline V gene sequence: CDR1 MDHEN, CDR2 SYDVKM. This CDR3 region has 15 residues. Here the CDR3 DNA reads TGTGCCAGCCTCCGACAGTCCGATAGCACAGATACGCAGTATTTT. It yields the protein CASLRQSDSTDTQYF. Looking up the rest from reference TRBV28 and TRBJ2-3 gives the full variable domain: DVKVTQSSRYLVKRTGEKVFLECVQDMDHENMFWYRQDPGLGLRLIYFSYDVKMKEKGDIPEGYSVSREKKERFSLILESASTNQTSMYLCASLRQSDSTDTQYFGPGTRLTVL.